This entry features one T cell receptor beta chain sequence. What it recognizes is unknown. The table came from immunoSEQ multiplex PCR; TCRdb's copy has only in-frame clones and leaves some out. The sample carries 110,000 to 150,000 clones, roughly 86% recorded once. The data belong to a study of cytomegalovirus exposure and HLA in healthy donors. CDR1 is LGHNA, CDR2 YSLEER, per germline. Deletions cut 4 bases from V and 1 base from J, with 10 bases between. The CDR3 runs 14 residues. Whole-study findings and limits: First-cohort TCR clusters were later found to tend to co-occur in the roughly 130 validation repertoires. It was 150 to 200 TCR beta chains that were listed as cytomegalovirus-associated. Confirmation in vitro established that a few CMV-associated chains were specific for CMV antigens.

J is TRBJ1-1 and V is TRBV4-3; D ambiguous. The sequence came from a woman between 25 and 40 years old in good health and CMV-seronegative. Sequenced sample: PBMCs. The CDR3 DNA sequence: TGCGCCAGCAGCCGACATGGTGCGAACACTGAAGCTTTCTTT. Amino acid sequence: CASSRHGANTEAFF.